The 2 T cell receptor beta chains listed next were all sequenced from one sample in a study of glioma-infiltrating T cells after dendritic cell vaccination. Using immunoSEQ multiplex PCR, the repertoire was profiled, and TCRdb retains in-frame clones only, with some absent. The repertoire holds about 38,000 clones, around four fifths seen once, with approximately 7.8% in the top ten. The sample was blood, taken before dendritic cell vaccination. The receptors derive from a human donor with glioblastoma.

The chain employs TRBV30 and TRBJ1-4; TRBD1 is a possible D gene (5 bases). V was shortened by 3 bases and J by 4 bases, with 15 bases between the two germline ends. This CDR3 contains 15 residues. Per the germline V gene, CDR1 is GTSNPN and CDR2 is SVGIG (reference sequence). CDR3 in amino acids: CAWRSVPGFNEKLFF. CDR3 sequence (DNA): TGTGCCTGGAGGTCCGTCCCAGGGTTTAATGAAAAACTGTTTTTT. The full variable domain, completed using reference TRBV30 and TRBJ1-4, is SQTIHQWPATLVQPVGSPLSLECTVEGTSNPNLYWYRQAAGRGLQLLFYSVGIGQISSEVPQNLSASRPQDRQFILSSKKLLLSDSGFYLCAWRSVPGFNEKLFFGSGTQLSVL.

The chain is built from TRBV7-2 and TRBJ2-1, with 10 bases lining up with TRBD2. V lost 5 bases and J lost 6; bases outside the gene matches: 7. Germline CDR1 reads SGHTA; CDR2 reads FQGNSA. The CDR3 contains 15 residues. The CDR3 reads CASSLASGGLNEQFF. CDR3 DNA: TGTGCCAGCAGCCTCGCTAGCGGGGGCCTCAATGAGCAGTTCTTC.